This T cell receptor beta chain was captured by sequencing in a study of siplizumab effects on memory and regulatory T cells. Regarding the study as a whole: To unstimulated subsets, only a minor fraction of alloreactive clones could be mapped.

Per individual sample, about 97,000 TCR templates were assayed. Produced via immunoSEQ multiplex PCR; TCRdb's table is partial and in-frame only. Among about 100,000 clones listed, 94% were seen once. As to this clone: Its antigen is still unknown.

After removal of 1 base from V and 2 bases from J, the junction contained 8 bases not matched to a gene. There are 16 residues in the CDR3. Germline CDR1 MGHRA, CDR2 YSYEKL. The clonotype comes from a human donor in good health. This sequence joins TRBV4-1 and TRBJ2-7, with 7 bases identical to TRBD1. Sequences were obtained from non-Treg CD4+ T cells sorted from blood. In DNA, the CDR3 is TGCGCCAGCAGCCAAGGGGTTAACAGGGGAGCCTACGAGCAGTACTTC. It encodes CASSQGVNRGAYEQYF.